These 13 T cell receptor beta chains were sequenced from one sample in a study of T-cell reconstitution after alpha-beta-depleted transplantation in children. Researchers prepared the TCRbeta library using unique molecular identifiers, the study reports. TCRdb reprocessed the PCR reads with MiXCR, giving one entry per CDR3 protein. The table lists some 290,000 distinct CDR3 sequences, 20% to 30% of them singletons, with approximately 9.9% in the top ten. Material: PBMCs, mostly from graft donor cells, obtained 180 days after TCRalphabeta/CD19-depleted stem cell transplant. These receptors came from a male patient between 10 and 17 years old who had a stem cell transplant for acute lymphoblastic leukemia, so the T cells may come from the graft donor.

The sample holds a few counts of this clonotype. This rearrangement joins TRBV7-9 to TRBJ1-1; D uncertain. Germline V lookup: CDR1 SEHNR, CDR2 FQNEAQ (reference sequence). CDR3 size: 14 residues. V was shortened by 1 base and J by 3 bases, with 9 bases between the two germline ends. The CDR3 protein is CASSLGNQYTEAFF. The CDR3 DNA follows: TGTGCCAGCAGCTTAGGGAACCAGTACACTGAAGCTTTCTTT.

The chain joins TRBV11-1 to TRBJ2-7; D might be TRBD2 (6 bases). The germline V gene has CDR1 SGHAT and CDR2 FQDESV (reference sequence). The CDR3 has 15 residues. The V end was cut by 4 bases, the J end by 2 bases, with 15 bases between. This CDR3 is CASSSPLAVTYEQYF. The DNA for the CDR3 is TGTGCCAGCAGCTCTCCCTTAGCGGTGACCTACGAGCAGTACTTC.

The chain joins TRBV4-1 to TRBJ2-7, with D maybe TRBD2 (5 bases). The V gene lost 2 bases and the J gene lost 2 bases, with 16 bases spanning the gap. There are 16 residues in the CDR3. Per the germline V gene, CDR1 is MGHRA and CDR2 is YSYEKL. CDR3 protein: CASSQRESGLPYEQYF. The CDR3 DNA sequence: TGCGCCAGCAGCCAAAGAGAGAGCGGCCTCCCCTACGAGCAGTACTTC.

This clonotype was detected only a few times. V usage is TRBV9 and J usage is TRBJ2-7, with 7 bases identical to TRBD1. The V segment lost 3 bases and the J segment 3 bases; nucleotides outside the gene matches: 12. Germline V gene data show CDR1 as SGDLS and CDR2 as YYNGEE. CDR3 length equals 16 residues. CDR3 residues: CASSALGQDLLYEQYF. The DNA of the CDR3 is TGTGCCAGCAGCGCTTTAGGACAGGACCTCCTCTACGAGCAGTACTTC.

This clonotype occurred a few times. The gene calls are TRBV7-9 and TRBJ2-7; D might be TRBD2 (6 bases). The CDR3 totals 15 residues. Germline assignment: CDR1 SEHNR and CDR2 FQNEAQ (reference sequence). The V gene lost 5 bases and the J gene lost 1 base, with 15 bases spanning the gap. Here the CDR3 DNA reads TGTGCCAGCAGCCGGGACTCCCCACGGTCCTACGAGCAGTACTTC. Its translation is CASSRDSPRSYEQYF.

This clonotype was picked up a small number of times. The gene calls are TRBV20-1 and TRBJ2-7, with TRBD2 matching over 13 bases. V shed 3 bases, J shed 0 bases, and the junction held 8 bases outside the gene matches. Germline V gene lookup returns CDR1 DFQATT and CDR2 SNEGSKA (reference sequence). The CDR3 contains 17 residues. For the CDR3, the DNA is TGCAGTGCTAGTGGGACTAGCGGGACTAGAAGCTCCTACGAGCAGTACTTC. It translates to CSASGTSGTRSSYEQYF.

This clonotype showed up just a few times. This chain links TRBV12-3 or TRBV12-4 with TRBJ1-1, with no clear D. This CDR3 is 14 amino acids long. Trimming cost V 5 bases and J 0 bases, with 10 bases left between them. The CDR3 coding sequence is TGTGCCAGCAGTGTCCAGCCAGTGAACACTGAAGCTTTCTTT. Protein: CASSVQPVNTEAFF.

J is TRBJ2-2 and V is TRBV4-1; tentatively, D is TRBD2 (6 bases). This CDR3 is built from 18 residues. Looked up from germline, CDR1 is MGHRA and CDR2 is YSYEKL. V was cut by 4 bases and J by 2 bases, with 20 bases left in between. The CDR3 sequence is CASSPRPRVAGNTGELFF. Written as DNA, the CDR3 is TGCGCCAGCAGCCCCCGGCCCCGGGTGGCGGGAAACACCGGGGAGCTGTTTTTT.

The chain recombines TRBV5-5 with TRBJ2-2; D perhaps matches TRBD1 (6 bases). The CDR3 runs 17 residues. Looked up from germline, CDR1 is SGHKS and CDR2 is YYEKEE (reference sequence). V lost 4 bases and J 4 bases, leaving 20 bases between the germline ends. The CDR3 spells CASSLTGSITPTGELFF. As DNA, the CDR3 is TGTGCCAGCAGCCTTACAGGGTCCATAACACCCACCGGGGAGCTGTTTTTT.

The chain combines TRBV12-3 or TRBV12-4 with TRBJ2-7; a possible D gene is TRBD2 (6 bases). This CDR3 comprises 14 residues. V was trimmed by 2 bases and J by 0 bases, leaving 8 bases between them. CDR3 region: CASSLRRDSYEQYF. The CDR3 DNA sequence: TGTGCCAGCAGTTTAAGGCGGGACTCCTACGAGCAGTACTTC.

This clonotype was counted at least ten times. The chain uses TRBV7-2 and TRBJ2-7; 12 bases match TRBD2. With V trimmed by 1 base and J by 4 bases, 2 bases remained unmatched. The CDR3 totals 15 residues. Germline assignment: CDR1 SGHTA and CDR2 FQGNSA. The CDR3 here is CASSLVTSGSYEQYF. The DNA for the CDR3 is TGTGCCAGCAGCTTAGTGACTAGCGGGAGTTACGAGCAGTACTTC.

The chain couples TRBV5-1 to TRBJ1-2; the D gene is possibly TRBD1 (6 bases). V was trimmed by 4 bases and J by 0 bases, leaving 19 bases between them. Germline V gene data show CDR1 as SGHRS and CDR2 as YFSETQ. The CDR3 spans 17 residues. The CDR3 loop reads CASSNISHRASNYGYTF. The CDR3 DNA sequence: TGCGCCAGCAGCAATATAAGCCACAGGGCGTCTAACTATGGCTACACCTTC. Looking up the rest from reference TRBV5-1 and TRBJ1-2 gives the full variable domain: KAGVTQTPRYLIKTRGQQVTLSCSPISGHRSVSWYQQTPGQGLQFLFEYFSETQRNKGNFPGRFSGRQFSNSRSEMNVSTLELGDSALYLCASSNISHRASNYGYTFGSGTRLTVV.

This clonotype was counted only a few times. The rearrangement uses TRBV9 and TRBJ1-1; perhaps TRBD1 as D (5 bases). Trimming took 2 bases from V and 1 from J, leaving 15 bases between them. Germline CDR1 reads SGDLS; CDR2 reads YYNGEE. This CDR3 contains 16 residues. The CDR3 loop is CASSVGGPGSNTEAFF. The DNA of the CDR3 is TGTGCCAGCAGCGTTGGGGGTCCGGGTTCGAACACTGAAGCTTTCTTT.